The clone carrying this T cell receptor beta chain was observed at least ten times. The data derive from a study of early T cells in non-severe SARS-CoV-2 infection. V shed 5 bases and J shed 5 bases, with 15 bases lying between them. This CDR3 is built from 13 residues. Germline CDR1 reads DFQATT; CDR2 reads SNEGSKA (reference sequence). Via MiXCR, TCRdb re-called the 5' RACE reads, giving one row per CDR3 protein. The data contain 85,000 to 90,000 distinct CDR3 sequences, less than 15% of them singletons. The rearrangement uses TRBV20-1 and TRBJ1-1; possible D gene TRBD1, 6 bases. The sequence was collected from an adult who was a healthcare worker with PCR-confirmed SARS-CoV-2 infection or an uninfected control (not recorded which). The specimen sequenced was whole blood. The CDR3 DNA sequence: TGCAGTGCTCCAGCGGGGGGCCGGACTGAAGCTTTCTTT. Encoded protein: CSAPAGGRTEAFF.